These 24 T cell receptor beta chains were sequenced from one sample in a study of siplizumab effects on memory and regulatory T cells (dated by TCRdb to the late 2010s). Library prep was done by the immunoSEQ multiplex PCR assay. TCRdb provides this immuneACCESS table in a form limited to in-frame rearrangements. Some clones are lacking; in checked studies, under half of them reflect an unresolved V gene, and why the rest are absent is not known. Counted in this sample were around 15,000 clones; roughly 40% of them appeared once. In total, the top ten clones hold over 6% of the sample. These TCRs' antigens remain unknown. For over five days, cells in the mixed lymphocyte reaction were kept in coculture at 37 degrees C. The sequenced sample was CFSE-low (dividing) CD4+ T cells sorted from an allogeneic mixed lymphocyte reaction. The receptors originated from a human donor in good health; the cells came from an allogeneic mixed lymphocyte reaction. Some clones in this sample may be carry-over from other donors' samples.

This clone has only a few counts. This sequence joins TRBV7-9 and TRBJ2-5, with 11 bases aligning to TRBD1. CDR1 is SEHNR, CDR2 FQNEAQ, per germline (reference sequence). CDR3 length: 18 amino acids. The trim removed 3 bases at V and 4 bases at J, leaving 13 bases unmatched. CDR3 sequence reads: CASSFTGTGGLRVETQYF. In DNA, the CDR3 is TGTGCCAGCAGCTTTACCGGGACAGGGGGTTTGAGGGTAGAGACCCAGTACTTC.

The chain couples TRBV7-9 to TRBJ2-5, with unresolved D. This CDR3 is 13 amino acids long. The germline CDR1 and CDR2 sequences are SEHNR and FQNEAQ (reference sequence). Trimming left V 1 base short and J 4 bases short, with 7 bases between. For the CDR3, the DNA is TGTGCCAGCAGCTTAGTAGGGATAGAGACCCAGTACTTC. This sequence encodes CASSLVGIETQYF.

This clone was seen a handful of times. The chain carries TRBV11-2 and TRBJ2-7, with 7 bases fitting TRBD1. The CDR3 extends over 15 amino acids. V lost 5 bases and J lost 0; bases outside the gene matches: 7. Germline V gives CDR1 SGHAT, CDR2 FQNNGV. In DNA form, the CDR3 reads TGTGCCAGCAGCCTGGGACAGCTCCACTCCTACGAGCAGTACTTC. It encodes CASSLGQLHSYEQYF.

The CDR3 loop is CASSIVGARQYF. CDR3 DNA: TGTGCCAGTAGTATCGTCGGGGCCAGGCAGTACTTC. The chain couples TRBV19 to TRBJ2-7; D might be TRBD1 or TRBD2, each matching 5 bases. Trimming pared 3 bases from V and 9 bases from J, leaving 12 bases between. The CDR3 consists of 12 residues. Germline V gives CDR1 LNHDA, CDR2 SQIVND (reference sequence). Using reference TRBV19 and TRBJ2-7 for the parts outside the CDR3, the full variable domain is DGGITQSPKYLFRKEGQNVTLSCEQNLNHDAMYWYRQDPGQGLRLIYYSQIVNDFQKGDIAEGYSVSREKKESFPLTVTSAQKNPTAFYLCASSIVGARQYFGPGTRLTVT.

By its share, this clone is medium-sized. The chain carries TRBV6-5 and TRBJ1-1; D gene uncertain. The V end lost 6 bases, the J end lost 1 base, and 12 bases lay between the germline ends. Germline V gene data show CDR1 as MNHEY and CDR2 as SVGAGI. The CDR3 is 14 residues long. Written as DNA, the CDR3 is TGTGCCAGCAGACAATTAATGGAGAACACTGAAGCTTTCTTT. It specifies CASRQLMENTEAFF.

The sample holds a few counts of this clone. The genes are TRBV18 and TRBJ2-3; D is unresolved. V shed 5 bases and J shed 2 bases, with 2 bases lying between them. Germline loops: CDR1 KGHSH, CDR2 LQKENI. The CDR3 spans 11 residues. CDR3 nucleotide sequence: TGTGCCAGCTCATTCACAGATACGCAGTATTTT. This translates into CASSFTDTQYF.

This clone was detected only a few times. The DNA for the CDR3 is TGTGCCAGCAGCTTGGAGTGGGCGAAGCCCTACACTGAAGCTTTCTTT. Its protein product is CASSLEWAKPYTEAFF. The rearrangement uses TRBV5-4 and TRBJ1-1; D uncertain. The germline V gene encodes CDR1 SGHNT and CDR2 YYREEE (reference sequence). Deletions cut 0 bases from V and 3 bases from J, with 15 bases between. This CDR3 is 16 amino acids long.

There are a few counts of this clone. The chain uses TRBV11-2 and TRBJ2-2, with 7 bases identical to TRBD2. This CDR3 region has 18 residues. The ends lost 1 base at V and 1 base at J; junction bases unmatched: 9. Germline-derived CDR1 and CDR2 are SGHAT and FQNNGV. The CDR3 protein is CASSLGLAAYLNTGELFF. CDR3 DNA sequence: TGTGCCAGCAGCTTAGGGCTAGCGGCCTACTTGAACACCGGGGAGCTGTTTTTT.

The chain carries TRBV5-4 and TRBJ2-1, with 10 bases aligning to TRBD2. The trim removed 0 bases at V and 7 bases at J, leaving 4 bases unmatched. CDR1 is SGHNT, CDR2 YYREEE, per germline (reference sequence). The CDR3 extends over 15 amino acids. The CDR3 loop is CASSLAGTSENEQFF. The CDR3 DNA reads TGTGCCAGCAGCTTGGCTGGGACTAGCGAAAATGAGCAGTTCTTC.

The gene calls are TRBV18 and TRBJ1-3; weak D call: TRBD1 (5 bases). CDR1 and CDR2 (germline): KGHSH, LQKENI. This CDR3 comprises 17 residues. Trimming stripped 2 bases from V and 3 bases from J, with 17 bases between. The CDR3 spells CASSPSGRVQDGNTIYF. CDR3 DNA: TGTGCCAGCTCACCATCGGGCAGGGTACAGGATGGAAACACCATATATTTT.

CDR3 nucleotides: TGTGCCAGCAGCCCAACTACAACTAATGAAAAACTGTTTTTT. Protein product: CASSPTTTNEKLFF. J is TRBJ1-4 and V is TRBV5-6, with D unresolved. Germline CDR1 reads SGHDT; CDR2 reads YYEEEE. Between the trimmed V and J ends, which lost 4 bases and 0 bases, there was a span of 7 bases. This CDR3 region has 14 residues.

The rearrangement joins TRBV5-1 to TRBJ1-5; maybe TRBD1 (5 bases). Per germline, CDR1 SGHRS and CDR2 YFSETQ. The CDR3 covers 14 residues. V lost 2 bases, J lost 5 bases, and 11 bases lay in between. The CDR3 sequence: CASSFSGGDQPQHF. In DNA, the CDR3 is TGCGCCAGCAGCTTTTCCGGGGGAGATCAGCCCCAGCATTTT.

Only a few counts were recorded for this clone. This chain uses TRBV6-5 with TRBJ2-1; the match to TRBD2 covers 7 bases. The CDR3 sequence is 14 residues long. Germline-derived CDR1 and CDR2 are MNHEY and SVGAGI. V lost 4 bases, J lost 6 bases, and 6 bases stayed unmatched. The DNA for the CDR3 is TGTGCCAGCAGTTGGGCGGGAGTACCCAATGAGCAGTTCTTC. It encodes CASSWAGVPNEQFF.

V and J are TRBV19 and TRBJ2-1, with D hard to call. Germline lookup yields CDR1 LNHDA and CDR2 SQIVND (reference sequence). V lost 3 bases and J lost 10, with 13 bases in between. This CDR3 is 13 amino acids long. The CDR3 DNA follows: TGTGCCAGTAGTATGACTGGTCCATGGGAGCAGTTCTTC. Translation gives CASSMTGPWEQFF.

This rearrangement joins TRBV6-1 to TRBJ1-2; no clear D gene. The ends were cut back, 5 bases at V and 8 bases at J, with 21 bases in the middle. The CDR3 covers 15 residues. From germline, CDR1 is MNHNS and CDR2 SASEGT. CDR3 protein: CASSQSAQVLYGYTF. The DNA of the CDR3 is TGTGCCAGCAGTCAGTCAGCACAAGTTCTCTACGGCTACACCTTC.

This CDR3 reads CASSIDPAGLSRQPQHF. CDR3 DNA sequence: TGTGCCAGTAGTATAGATCCGGCAGGGCTTTCTCGTCAGCCCCAGCATTTT. This chain links TRBV19 with TRBJ1-5, with D possibly being TRBD1 (5 bases). The CDR3 covers 17 residues. Germline V gene data show CDR1 as LNHDA and CDR2 as SQIVND (reference sequence). Deletions cut 0 bases from V and 6 bases from J, with 18 bases between.

The chain links TRBV4-2 to TRBJ2-5; possible D gene TRBD1, 6 bases. Trimming cost V 1 base and J 6 bases, with 15 bases left between them. The CDR3 runs 15 residues. Germline CDR1 LGHNA, CDR2 YNFKEQ. CDR3 protein: CASSQGGRGQQTQYF. The CDR3 region has the DNA TGTGCCAGCAGCCAAGGGGGGCGAGGGCAGCAGACCCAGTACTTC.

This clone ranks as medium-sized. The V and J genes are TRBV11-3 and TRBJ2-7; maybe TRBD1 (6 bases). Germline V CDR1 and CDR2: SGHNT, YENEEA. This CDR3 has 15 amino acids. Trimming shortened V by 1 base and J by 3 bases, and 13 bases separated the two germline ends. CDR3 protein: CASSLGVAQGYEQYF. CDR3 in DNA: TGTGCCAGCAGCTTAGGGGTGGCACAGGGCTACGAGCAGTACTTC.

This clone is labeled medium-sized. The chain employs TRBV7-9 and TRBJ1-1; 11 bases are a match to TRBD1. CDR1 is SEHNR and CDR2 is FQNEAQ in the germline V gene (reference sequence). V trimming: 1 base; J trimming: 0 bases; junction bases outside the gene matches: 4. This CDR3 comprises 17 residues. The CDR3 loop is CASSLEGTGGMNTEAFF. Here the CDR3 DNA reads TGTGCCAGCAGCTTAGAGGGGACAGGGGGTATGAACACTGAAGCTTTCTTT.

The chain combines TRBV21-1 with TRBJ2-1; the table gives TRBD2 as D, unverified against the DNA. TRBV21-1 is a pseudogene. The CDR3 spans 17 residues. The CDR3 is CASSKLEREGLGNEQFF. CDR3 DNA sequence: TGTGCCAGCAGCAAACTTGAGCGGGAGGGCCTAGGGAATGAGCAGTTCTTC.

This clone has only one observation. V gene TRBV19 combines with J gene TRBJ2-1; D might be TRBD2 (6 bases). Germline CDR1 reads LNHDA; CDR2 reads SQIVND (reference sequence). The CDR3 extends over 17 amino acids. V lost 7 bases and J lost 1, with 20 bases in between. CDR3 amino acids: CASNSRGGGSSYNEQFF. CDR3 in DNA: TGTGCCAGTAACTCGCGGGGAGGAGGATCATCCTACAATGAGCAGTTCTTC.

This clone turned up a few times. The chain links TRBV5-1 to TRBJ2-5; possibly TRBD2 for D (5 bases). This CDR3 has 16 residues. The V and J ends lost 10 bases and 5 bases respectively, with 27 bases between them. Germline V CDR1 and CDR2: SGHRS, YFSETQ. CDR3 protein: CASASGSSSTGETQYF. CDR3 sequence (DNA): TGCGCCTCCGCATCGGGTTCATCCTCGACGGGGGAGACCCAGTACTTC.

V is TRBV5-4 and J is TRBJ2-5, with D possibly TRBD1 on 5 matching bases. In germline, CDR1 is SGHNT, CDR2 YYREEE (reference sequence). This CDR3 is built from 13 residues. Trimming stripped 4 bases from V and 5 bases from J, with 12 bases between. As DNA, the CDR3 is TGTGCCAGCAGCCCCCCCAGGGTGGAGACCCAGTACTTC. It specifies CASSPPRVETQYF.

The rearrangement uses TRBV28 and TRBJ2-5; D may be TRBD1 or TRBD2 (5 bases each). This CDR3 is built from 13 residues. The V gene's germline CDR1 is MDHEN and CDR2 SYDVKM. The ends were cut back, 7 bases at V and 3 bases at J, with 12 bases in the middle. This CDR3 is CASITQGEETQYF. The CDR3 DNA sequence: TGTGCCAGCATAACCCAGGGAGAAGAGACCCAGTACTTC.